The clone carrying this TCR beta chain was seen at least ten times. The antigen is undetermined. This specimen comes from a study of regulatory T cells in long-lasting Graves disease. With iRepertoire HTBI primers and Arm-PCR of CDR3 regions, TCR beta libraries were built. MiXCR, applied by TCRdb to the multiplex PCR reads, yields one record per CDR3 protein. The sample gives 300,000 or so distinct CDR3 sequences, roughly a fifth of which show up once; over 25% is in the top ten. V was trimmed by 2 bases and J by 11 bases, leaving 21 bases between them. There are 15 residues in the CDR3. Study-level results: TRBV28, TRBJ1-2 and TRBJ2-5 emerged as the favored segments in persistent disease.

The time point: persistent/refractory GD, antithyroid drugs over 5 years with positive TRAb. The TCR library was made from RNA that had been extracted from PBMCs in TRIzol. The chain has TRBV12-3 or TRBV12-4 and TRBJ2-5, with a weak D call TRBD1 (8 bases). This clonotype was obtained from a female donor with Graves disease. The sample here was peripheral blood mononuclear cells (PBMCs), taken when the disease was refractory, from a patient treated with antithyroid drugs. CDR3 DNA sequence: TGTGCCAGCAGTTTACGAACAGGGGGGGTTAGTTGGCAGTACTTC. This translates into CASSLRTGGVSWQYF.